Each of the 10 T cell receptor beta chains below was sequenced from the same sample in a study of blood T cells in healthy people across ages. Together with a sample-barcoded 5' primer, a J-beta primer mix was included in a second PCR lasting about 7 to 11 cycles. TCRdb analysed the 5' RACE reads with MiXCR anew, one entry per CDR3 protein. The sample yields more than 750,000 distinct CDR3 sequences, about 29% seen once. This same sample was also part of a study on T cells of mothers and their children.

Sequenced input: blood. These receptors were taken from a woman aged 35 to 49 in good health.

This chain connects TRBV5-5 to TRBJ2-1; 9 bases fit TRBD2. Germline-derived CDR1 and CDR2 are SGHKS and YYEKEE (reference sequence). This CDR3 is 14 amino acids long. The V gene end was trimmed by 6 bases and the J gene end by 6 bases; junction bases not matched to a gene: 7. The CDR3 DNA sequence: TGTGCCAGCACGGCCAGGACTAGCGCCAATGAGCAGTTCTTC. It encodes CASTARTSANEQFF. Variable domain in full (rest from reference TRBV5-5 and TRBJ2-1): DAGVTQSPTHLIKTRGQQVTLRCSPISGHKSVSWYQQVLGQGPQFIFQYYEKEERGRGNFPDRFSARQFPNYSSELNVNALLLGDSALYLCASTARTSANEQFFGPGTRLTVL.

V gene TRBV18 combines with J gene TRBJ2-1, with 7 bases lining up with TRBD1. The J call could be wrong; TRBJ2-7 is a better fit for the DNA end. The CDR3 totals 16 residues. Looked up from germline, CDR1 is KGHSH and CDR2 is LQKENI. The DNA for the CDR3 is TGTGCCAGCTCCCGAGGACAGGACAGCTCCTACAATGAGCAGTACTTC. Amino acids: CASSRGQDSSYNEQYF.

Many counts were recorded for this clonotype. The chain joins TRBV27 to TRBJ2-7; D remains unclear. This CDR3 has 14 residues. V was cut by 6 bases and J by 1 base, with 13 bases left in between. Germline V lookup: CDR1 MNHEY, CDR2 SMNVEV (reference sequence). CDR3 in DNA: TGTGCCAGCAGCCTTGATGGGATTTCCTACGAGCAGTACTTC. It is translated as CASSLDGISYEQYF.

Turning to this clonotype: The germline gene is not matched at one end of the junction; a read error may be the cause. The CDR3 loop reads CASSGDWEGNEQFF. CDR3 DNA sequence: TGTGCCAGCAGCGGGGACTGGGAGGGCAATGAGCAGTTTTTC. V usage is TRBV9 and J usage is TRBJ2-1; 7 bases line up with TRBD2. There are 14 residues in the CDR3. Germline V gives CDR1 SGDLS, CDR2 YYNGEE.

This clonotype occurred many times. The J gene is TRBJ2-4, the V gene TRBV28; D gene unclear. V was shortened by 6 bases and J by 1 base, with 16 bases between the two germline ends. The V gene's germline CDR1 is MDHEN and CDR2 SYDVKM. CDR3 length: 16 residues. The CDR3 region has the DNA TGTGCCAGCAGCCCCAGCCAGGCCCCTGCCAAAAACATTCAGTACTTC. Its protein is CASSPSQAPAKNIQYF.

V and J are TRBV6-6 and TRBJ2-1; D is tentatively TRBD1 or TRBD2 (6 bases each). The CDR3 spans 13 residues. Germline CDR1 reads MNHNY; CDR2 reads SVGAGI (reference sequence). V shed 8 bases and J shed 9 bases, with 17 bases lying between them. Here the CDR3 reads CASHTGGQGEQFF. CDR3 sequence (DNA): TGTGCCAGCCACACTGGGGGGCAAGGTGAGCAGTTCTTC.

The V call is TRBV15, the J call TRBJ2-2; D unclear. CDR3 length equals 14 residues. Looked up from germline, CDR1 is LNHNV and CDR2 is YYDKDF (reference sequence). The ends were cut back, 5 bases at V and 7 bases at J, with 14 bases in the middle. The CDR3 protein is CATSRNHQDGELFF. The CDR3 nucleotides read TGTGCCACCAGCCGCAACCATCAGGACGGGGAGCTGTTTTTT.

There are a few counts of this clonotype. The junction differs from germline at one of its ends, possibly a read error. The chain employs TRBV7-9 and TRBJ1-2; the D is unclear. The CDR3 consists of 15 residues. Per the germline V gene, CDR1 is SEHNR and CDR2 is FQNEAQ (reference sequence). The CDR3 is CASSPSSSGLGGHTF. The CDR3 bases are TGTGCCAGCAGCCCCTCAAGCTCGGGATTGGGTGGCCACACCTTC. Full variable domain (rest looked up from reference TRBV7-9 and TRBJ1-2): DTGVSQNPRHKITKRGQNVTFRCDPISEHNRLYWYRQTLGQGPEFLTYFQNEAQLEKSRLLSDRFSAERPKGSFSTLEIQRTEQGDSAMYLCASSPSSSGLGGHTFGSGTRLTVV.

This clonotype was observed at least ten times. J is TRBJ2-2 and V is TRBV28, with 10 bases aligning to TRBD2. The J segment lost 6 bases and the V segment lost 3 bases, leaving 4 bases of the junction unmatched. The V gene's germline CDR1 is MDHEN and CDR2 SYDVKM. CDR3 length equals 15 residues. The CDR3 coding sequence is TGTGCCAGCAGTTTCTCCCTAGCGGGGGCCGGGGAGCTGTTTTTT. Residues: CASSFSLAGAGELFF.

This clonotype was counted at least ten times. The V gene is TRBV20-1, the J gene TRBJ1-1, with TRBD1 matching over 11 bases. The CDR3 consists of 13 residues. Germline trimming cut 5 bases from V and 3 bases from J; bases unmatched to any gene: 2. Germline CDR1 reads DFQATT; CDR2 reads SNEGSKA (reference sequence). CDR3 nucleotides: TGCAGTGCTCCGGGACAGGGGGACACTGAAGCTTTCTTT. It encodes CSAPGQGDTEAFF.